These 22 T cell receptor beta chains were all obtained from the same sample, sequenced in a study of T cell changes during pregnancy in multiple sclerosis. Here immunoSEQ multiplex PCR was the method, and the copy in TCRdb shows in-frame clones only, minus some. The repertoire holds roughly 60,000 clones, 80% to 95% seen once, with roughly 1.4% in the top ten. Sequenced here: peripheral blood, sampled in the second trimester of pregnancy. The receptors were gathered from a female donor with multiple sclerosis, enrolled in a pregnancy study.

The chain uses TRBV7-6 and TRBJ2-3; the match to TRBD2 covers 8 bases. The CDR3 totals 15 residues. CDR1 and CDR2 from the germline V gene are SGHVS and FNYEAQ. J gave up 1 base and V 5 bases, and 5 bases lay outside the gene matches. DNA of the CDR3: TGTGCCAGCAGCCTTAAAGCGGGAGGCACAGATACGCAGTATTTT. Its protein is CASSLKAGGTDTQYF.

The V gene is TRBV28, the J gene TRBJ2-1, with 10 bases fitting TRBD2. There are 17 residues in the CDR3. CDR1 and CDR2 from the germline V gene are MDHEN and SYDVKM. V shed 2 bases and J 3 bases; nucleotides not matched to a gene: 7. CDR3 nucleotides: TGTGCCAGCAGTTTAGACACTAGCGGGACCCGCTACAATGAGCAGTTCTTC. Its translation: CASSLDTSGTRYNEQFF.

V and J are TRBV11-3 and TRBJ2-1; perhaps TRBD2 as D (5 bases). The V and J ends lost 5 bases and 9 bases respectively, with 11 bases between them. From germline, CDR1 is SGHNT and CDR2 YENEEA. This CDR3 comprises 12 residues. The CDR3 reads CASSTEGGEQFF. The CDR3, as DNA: TGTGCCAGCAGCACCGAGGGTGGTGAGCAGTTCTTC.

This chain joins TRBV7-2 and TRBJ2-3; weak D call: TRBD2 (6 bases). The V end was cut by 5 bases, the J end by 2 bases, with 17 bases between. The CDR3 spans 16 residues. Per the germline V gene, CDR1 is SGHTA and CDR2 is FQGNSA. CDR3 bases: TGTGCCAGCAGCGGCGGGGCTAGCGCCACCACAGATACGCAGTATTTT. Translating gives CASSGGASATTDTQYF.

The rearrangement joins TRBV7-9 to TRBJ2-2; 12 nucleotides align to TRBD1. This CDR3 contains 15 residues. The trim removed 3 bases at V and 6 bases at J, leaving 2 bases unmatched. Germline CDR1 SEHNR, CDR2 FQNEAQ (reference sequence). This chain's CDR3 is CASSLGTGGSGELFF. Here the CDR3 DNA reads TGTGCCAGCAGCTTGGGGACAGGGGGCTCCGGGGAGCTGTTTTTT.

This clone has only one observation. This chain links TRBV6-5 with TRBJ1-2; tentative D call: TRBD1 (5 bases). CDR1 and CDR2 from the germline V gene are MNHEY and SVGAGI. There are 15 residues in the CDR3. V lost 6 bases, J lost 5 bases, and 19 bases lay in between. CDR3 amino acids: CASRNPDQGGYGYTF. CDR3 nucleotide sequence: TGTGCCAGCAGGAATCCGGACCAGGGCGGTTATGGCTACACCTTC.

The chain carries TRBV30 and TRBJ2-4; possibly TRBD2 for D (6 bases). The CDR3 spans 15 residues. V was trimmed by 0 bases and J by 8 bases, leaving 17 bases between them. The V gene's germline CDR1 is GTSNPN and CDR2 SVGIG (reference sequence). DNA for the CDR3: TGTGCCTGGAGTGTACGATGGGGCAGGGAGGACATTCAGTACTTC. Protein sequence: CAWSVRWGREDIQYF. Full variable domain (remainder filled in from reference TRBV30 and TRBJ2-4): SQTIHQWPATLVQPVGSPLSLECTVEGTSNPNLYWYRQAAGRGLQLLFYSVGIGQISSEVPQNLSASRPQDRQFILSSKKLLLSDSGFYLCAWSVRWGREDIQYFGAGTRLSVL.

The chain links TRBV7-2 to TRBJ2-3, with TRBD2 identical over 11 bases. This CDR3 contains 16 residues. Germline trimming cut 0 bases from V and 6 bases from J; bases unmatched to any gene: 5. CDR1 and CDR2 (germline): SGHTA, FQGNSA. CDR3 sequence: CASSLALAGGIDTQYF. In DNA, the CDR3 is TGTGCCAGCAGCTTAGCGCTAGCGGGAGGTATTGATACGCAGTATTTT.

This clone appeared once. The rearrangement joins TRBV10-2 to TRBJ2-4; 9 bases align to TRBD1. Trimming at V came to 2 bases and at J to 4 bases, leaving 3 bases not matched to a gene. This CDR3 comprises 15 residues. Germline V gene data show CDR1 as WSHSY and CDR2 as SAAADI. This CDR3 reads CASSEPGQGKNIQYF. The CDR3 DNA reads TGCGCCAGCAGTGAGCCCGGACAGGGGAAAAACATTCAGTACTTC.

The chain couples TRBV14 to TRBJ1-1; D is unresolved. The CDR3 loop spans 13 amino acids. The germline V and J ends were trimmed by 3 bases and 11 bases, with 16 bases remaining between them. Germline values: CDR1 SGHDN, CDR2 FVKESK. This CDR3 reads CASSHQGRRGAFF. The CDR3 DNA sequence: TGTGCCAGCAGCCATCAAGGCAGAAGAGGCGCTTTCTTT.

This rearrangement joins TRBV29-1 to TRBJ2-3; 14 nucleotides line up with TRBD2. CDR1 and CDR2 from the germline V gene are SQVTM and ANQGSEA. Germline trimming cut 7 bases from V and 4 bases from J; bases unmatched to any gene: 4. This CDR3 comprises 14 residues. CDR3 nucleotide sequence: TGCAGCGCCCCGGGACTAGCGGGAGCAGATACGCAGTATTTT. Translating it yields CSAPGLAGADTQYF.

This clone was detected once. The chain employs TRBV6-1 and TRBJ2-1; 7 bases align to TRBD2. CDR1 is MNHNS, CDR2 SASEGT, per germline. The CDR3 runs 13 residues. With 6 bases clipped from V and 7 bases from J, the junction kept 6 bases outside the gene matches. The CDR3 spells CASRAGVFNEQFF. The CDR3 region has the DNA TGTGCCAGCAGGGCGGGAGTTTTTAATGAGCAGTTCTTC.

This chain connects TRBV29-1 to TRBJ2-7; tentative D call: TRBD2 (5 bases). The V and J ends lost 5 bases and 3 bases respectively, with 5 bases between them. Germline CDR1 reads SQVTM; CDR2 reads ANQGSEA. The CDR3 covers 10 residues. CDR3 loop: CSVRGYEQYF. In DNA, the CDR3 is TGCAGCGTTCGGGGCTACGAGCAGTACTTC.

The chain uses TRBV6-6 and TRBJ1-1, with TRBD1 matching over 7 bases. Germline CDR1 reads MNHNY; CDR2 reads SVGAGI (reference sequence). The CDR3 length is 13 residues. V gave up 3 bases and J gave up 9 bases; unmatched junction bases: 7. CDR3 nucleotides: TGTGCCAGCAGTTATCAGGGGGGCGAACAAGCTTTCTTT. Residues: CASSYQGGEQAFF.

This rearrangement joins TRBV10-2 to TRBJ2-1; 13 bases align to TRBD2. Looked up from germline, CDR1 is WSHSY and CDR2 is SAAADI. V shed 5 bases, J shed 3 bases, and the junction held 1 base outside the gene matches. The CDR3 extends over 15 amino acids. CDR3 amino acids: CASSRTSGSYNEQFF. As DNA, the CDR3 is TGCGCCAGCAGTCGGACTAGCGGGAGCTACAATGAGCAGTTCTTC.

Here the CDR3 DNA reads TGTGCCAGCAGTGTAGGACTAGCCGTCCACGAGCAGTACTTC. It yields the protein CASSVGLAVHEQYF. The chain is built from TRBV2 and TRBJ2-7, with 8 nucleotides matching TRBD2. CDR3 length: 14 residues. CDR1 is SNHLY and CDR2 is FYNNEI in the germline V gene. After removal of 4 bases from V and 5 bases from J, the junction contained 7 bases not matched to a gene.

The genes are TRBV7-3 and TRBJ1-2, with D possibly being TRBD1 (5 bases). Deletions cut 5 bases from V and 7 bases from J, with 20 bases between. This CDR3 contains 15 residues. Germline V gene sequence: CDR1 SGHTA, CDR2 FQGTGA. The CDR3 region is CASSTATGRGSGYTF. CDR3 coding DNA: TGTGCCAGCAGCACCGCGACGGGTAGGGGTTCTGGCTACACCTTC.

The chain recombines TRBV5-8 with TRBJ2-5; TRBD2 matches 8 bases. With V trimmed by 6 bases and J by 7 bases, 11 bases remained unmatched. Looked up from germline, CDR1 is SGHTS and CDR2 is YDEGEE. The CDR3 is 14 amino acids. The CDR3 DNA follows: TGTGCCAGCAAACCTCCGGCGGGAGGAGGGACCCAGTACTTC. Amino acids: CASKPPAGGGTQYF.

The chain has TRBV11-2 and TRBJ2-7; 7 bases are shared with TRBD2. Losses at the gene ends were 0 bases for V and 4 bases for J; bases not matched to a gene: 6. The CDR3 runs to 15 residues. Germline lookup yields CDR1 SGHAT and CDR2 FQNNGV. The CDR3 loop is CASSLDPTSVYEQYF. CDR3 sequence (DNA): TGTGCCAGCAGCTTAGATCCTACTAGCGTTTACGAGCAGTACTTC.

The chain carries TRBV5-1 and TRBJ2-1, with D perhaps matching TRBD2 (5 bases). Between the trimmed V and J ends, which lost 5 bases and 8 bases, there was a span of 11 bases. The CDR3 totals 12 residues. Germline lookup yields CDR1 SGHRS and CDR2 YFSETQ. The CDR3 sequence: CASSIPGDEQFF. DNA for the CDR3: TGCGCCAGCAGTATTCCCGGGGATGAGCAGTTCTTC.

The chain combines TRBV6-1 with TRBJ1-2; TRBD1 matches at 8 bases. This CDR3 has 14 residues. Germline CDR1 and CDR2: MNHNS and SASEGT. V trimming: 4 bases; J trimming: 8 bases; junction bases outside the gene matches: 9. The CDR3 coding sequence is TGTGCCAGCAGTGCCGACAGGGGTACTGGCGGCTACACCTTC. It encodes CASSADRGTGGYTF.

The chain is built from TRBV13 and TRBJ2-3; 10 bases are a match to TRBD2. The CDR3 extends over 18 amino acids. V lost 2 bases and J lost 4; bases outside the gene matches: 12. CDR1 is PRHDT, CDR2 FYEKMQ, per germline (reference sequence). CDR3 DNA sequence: TGTGCCAGCAGCTTACGGCGAGCGGGAGGGCGGATGCCAGATACGCAGTATTTT. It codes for CASSLRRAGGRMPDTQYF.